Presented here are 30 T cell receptor beta chains from one specimen sequenced in a study of blood T cell repertoires in COVID-19. The assay was immunoSEQ multiplex PCR, and TCRdb's table has in-frame clones only and misses some. Here the sample spans tens of thousands of clones, almost 85% being singletons. The source material was peripheral blood. The receptors shown here come from a human donor in a cohort sampled during active COVID-19.

The chain is built from TRBV4-2 and TRBJ2-5, with 14 positions matching TRBD2. The CDR3 sequence is 17 residues long. The germline V gene encodes CDR1 LGHNA and CDR2 YNFKEQ. V was clipped by 3 bases and J by 5 bases; unmatched bases: 8. The CDR3 spells CASSQPTSGRAWETQYF. DNA of the CDR3: TGTGCCAGCAGCCAGCCGACTAGCGGGAGGGCTTGGGAGACCCAGTACTTC.

This chain links TRBV5-4 with TRBJ1-4; a weak D match, TRBD1 (5 bases). CDR1 and CDR2 (germline): SGHNT, YYREEE (reference sequence). The CDR3 sequence is 16 residues long. Trimming removed 2 bases at V and 3 bases at J, with 14 bases between. The DNA for the CDR3 is TGTGCCAGCAGCTTCGGGCCCGGGGGGTCTAATGAAAAACTGTTTTTT. The encoded protein is CASSFGPGGSNEKLFF.

V and J are TRBV6-6 and TRBJ2-7, with TRBD2 identical over 12 bases. Germline CDR1 MNHNY, CDR2 SVGAGI (reference sequence). This CDR3 region has 19 residues. V was pared by 5 bases and J by 2 bases, with 16 bases of the junction left unmatched. CDR3 DNA sequence: TGTGCCAGCAGTCGAGACAGTACTAGCGGGAGGTACCGAACCTACGAGCAGTACTTC. Its translation is CASSRDSTSGRYRTYEQYF.

This clone came up once. The CDR3 reads CASSQEGVTNEKLFF. The CDR3 DNA is TGCGCCAGCAGCCAAGAGGGCGTTACGAATGAAAAACTGTTTTTT. The chain joins TRBV4-3 to TRBJ1-4; no reliable D call. Germline loops: CDR1 LGHNA, CDR2 YSLEER. The ends were cut back, 0 bases at V and 5 bases at J, with 10 bases in the middle. The CDR3 consists of 15 residues.

This chain joins TRBV6-2 or TRBV6-3 and TRBJ2-7, with 11 nucleotides matching TRBD1. V shed 2 bases and J 12 bases; nucleotides not matched to a gene: 12. Germline V gene lookup returns CDR1 MNHEY and CDR2 SVGEGT. The CDR3 covers 15 residues. CDR3 coding DNA: TGTGCCAGCAGTTACGTGGGACAGGGGGTCGGCGAGGTGTACTTC. This sequence encodes CASSYVGQGVGEVYF.

This sequence joins TRBV28 and TRBJ2-3; D call uncertain. CDR1 and CDR2 from the germline V gene are MDHEN and SYDVKM. The V and J ends lost 5 bases and 0 bases respectively, with 15 bases between them. The CDR3 extends over 16 amino acids. The DNA of the CDR3 is TGTGCCAGCAGTACGAACCAACTTTCTAGCACAGATACGCAGTATTTT. Translating gives CASSTNQLSSTDTQYF.

The chain couples TRBV9 to TRBJ1-3; 8 positions agree with TRBD1. This CDR3 is 13 amino acids long. The germline CDR1 and CDR2 sequences are SGDLS and YYNGEE. Germline trimming cut 7 bases from V and 4 bases from J; bases unmatched to any gene: 4. The CDR3 region has the DNA TGTGCCAGCGGGGCAGGGGGCGGAAACACCATATATTTT. It encodes CASGAGGGNTIYF.

The chain couples TRBV5-1 to TRBJ1-1, with D tentatively TRBD1 (5 bases). V dropped 0 bases and J dropped 5 bases, with 11 bases sitting between them. The germline gives CDR1 SGHRS, CDR2 YFSETQ. CDR3 length: 14 amino acids. As DNA, the CDR3 is TGCGCCAGCAGCTTGGATGGGGCAAGGACTGAAGCTTTCTTT. It is translated as CASSLDGARTEAFF.

This chain links TRBV18 with TRBJ2-5; maybe TRBD1 (6 bases). There are 14 residues in the CDR3. The V end lost 10 bases, the J end lost 1 base, and 16 bases lay between the germline ends. Germline values: CDR1 KGHSH, CDR2 LQKENI. The chain's CDR3 is CANAPTGFQETQYF. CDR3 nucleotides: TGTGCCAACGCCCCCACAGGGTTCCAAGAGACCCAGTACTTC.

Comment on this clone: This sample includes further DNA sequences coding for the same CDR3. The chain combines TRBV4-1 with TRBJ1-3; D is unresolved. V shed 0 bases and J shed 1 base, with 7 bases lying between them. The germline V gene has CDR1 MGHRA and CDR2 YSYEKL. The CDR3 has 15 residues. In DNA, the CDR3 is TGCGCCAGCAGCCAAGAATCCCCATCTGGAAACACCATATATTTT. It yields the protein CASSQESPSGNTIYF.

V is TRBV7-6 and J is TRBJ1-6; TRBD1 aligns across 8 bases. CDR1 and CDR2 from the germline V gene are SGHVS and FNYEAQ. The CDR3 consists of 18 residues. Unmatched junction bases numbered 12, after V lost 1 base and J lost 7 bases. The CDR3 nucleotides are TGTGCCAGCAGCTTAGAGACAGGGGCAGGCTTAGACAATTCACCCCTCCACTTT. Amino acids: CASSLETGAGLDNSPLHF.

This clone appeared a few times. V and J are TRBV6-5 and TRBJ1-1, with 7 bases matching TRBD1. With 6 bases clipped from V and 11 bases from J, the junction kept 9 bases outside the gene matches. CDR1 MNHEY and CDR2 SVGAGI come from the germline V gene. This CDR3 contains 12 residues. CDR3 sequence (DNA): TGTGCCAGCAGACAAAGGGGACAGTCGGCTTTCTTT. Its protein product is CASRQRGQSAFF.

The genes are TRBV19 and TRBJ2-1; TRBD2 might be the D (5 bases). CDR3 length: 13 amino acids. Trimming removed 5 bases at V and 8 bases at J, with 13 bases between. Germline-derived CDR1 and CDR2 are LNHDA and SQIVND (reference sequence). The CDR3 DNA is TGTGCCAGTAGTTGGCCCGGGGTCCATGAGCAGTTCTTC. As protein: CASSWPGVHEQFF.

The gene calls are TRBV6-2 or TRBV6-3 and TRBJ2-7, with D possibly TRBD2 on 6 matching bases. The CDR3 has 15 residues. Per germline, CDR1 MNHEY and CDR2 SVGEGT. Trimming pared 5 bases from V and 3 bases from J, leaving 17 bases between. The CDR3 DNA reads as TGTGCCAGCAGTGATAACCTCCTAGCGAACTACGAGCAGTACTTC. This translates into CASSDNLLANYEQYF.

V is TRBV19 and J is TRBJ2-5, with a weak D call TRBD2 (6 bases). Trimming stripped 3 bases from V and 2 bases from J, with 13 bases between. This CDR3 has 15 residues. Germline loops: CDR1 LNHDA, CDR2 SQIVND (reference sequence). CDR3 coding DNA: TGTGCCAGTAGTATGGGCGGGACGCAGCAAGAGACCCAGTACTTC. Translating it yields CASSMGGTQQETQYF.

This chain uses TRBV7-8 with TRBJ2-7; 9 nucleotides line up with TRBD2. J gave up 1 base and V 5 bases, and 6 bases lay outside the gene matches. The CDR3 is 15 residues long. Germline V CDR1 and CDR2: SGHVS, FQNEAQ. The DNA for the CDR3 is TGTGCCAGCAGCCCGCGGGCGGGAGGGTCCTACGAGCAGTACTTC. Its protein is CASSPRAGGSYEQYF.

The chain joins TRBV30 to TRBJ2-7, with a possible D match to TRBD1 (5 bases). From germline, CDR1 is GTSNPN and CDR2 SVGIG (reference sequence). The CDR3 runs 11 residues. V was clipped by 8 bases and J by 2 bases, with 10 bases between them. This CDR3 reads CAVGLTYEQYF. DNA for the CDR3: TGTGCCGTGGGGCTCACCTACGAGCAGTACTTC.

The chain combines TRBV7-2 with TRBJ2-5, with D unclear. Trimming took 1 base from V and 2 from J, leaving 8 bases between them. The CDR3 has 14 residues. Germline CDR1 reads SGHTA; CDR2 reads FQGNSA. The CDR3 loop is CASSLVARQETQYF. Written as DNA, the CDR3 is TGTGCCAGCAGCTTAGTTGCGCGGCAAGAGACCCAGTACTTC.

The rearrangement links TRBV6-5 to TRBJ1-6, with D perhaps TRBD1 (6 bases). V lost 6 bases and J lost 6, with 15 bases in between. The CDR3 runs 15 residues. Germline loops: CDR1 MNHEY, CDR2 SVGAGI. The CDR3 here is CASRQDSAINSPLHF. DNA of the CDR3: TGTGCCAGCAGGCAGGACAGTGCCATTAATTCACCCCTCCACTTT.

The CDR3 reads CASSYYGQVTDTQYF. The CDR3 nucleotides read TGTGCCAGCAGTTACTACGGACAGGTCACAGATACGCAGTATTTT. This chain uses TRBV6-2 or TRBV6-3 with TRBJ2-3, with 7 bases that match TRBD1. V lost 1 base to trimming and J lost 2 bases; unmatched junction nucleotides: 3. Germline assignment: CDR1 MNHEY and CDR2 SVGEGT. The CDR3 consists of 15 residues.

The chain couples TRBV6-2 or TRBV6-3 to TRBJ2-3, with 7 bases that match TRBD1. The J segment lost 4 bases and the V segment lost 5 bases, leaving 18 bases of the junction unmatched. This CDR3 contains 18 residues. In germline, CDR1 is MNHEY, CDR2 SVGEGT. Here the CDR3 reads CASSKHRGLSFSADTQYF. The CDR3 DNA is TGTGCCAGCAGTAAGCACAGGGGTTTAAGCTTTTCGGCAGATACGCAGTATTTT.

V and J are TRBV24-1 and TRBJ2-1; D is undetermined. This CDR3 spans 15 amino acids. Trimming cost V 4 bases and J 3 bases, with 12 bases left between them. Per the germline V gene, CDR1 is KGHDR and CDR2 is SFDVKD. As DNA, the CDR3 is TGTGCCACCAGTGAAAGGAGTGGAGACTACAATGAGCAGTTCTTC. It yields the protein CATSERSGDYNEQFF.

This clone is a singleton in its sample. The chain joins TRBV27 to TRBJ1-5; 8 nucleotides align to TRBD1. The trim removed 8 bases at V and 2 bases at J, leaving 14 bases unmatched. The CDR3 is made up of 17 amino acids. Germline CDR1 is MNHEY and CDR2 is SMNVEV (reference sequence). The CDR3 DNA is TGTGCCAGCCGAATGGGGATCACAGGGGGAGGCAATCAGCCCCAGCATTTT. It translates to CASRMGITGGGNQPQHF.

The V call is TRBV28, the J call TRBJ2-7; 7 positions agree with TRBD2. Germline-derived CDR1 and CDR2 are MDHEN and SYDVKM. The CDR3 runs to 11 residues. CDR3 region: CRVAGSYEQYF. DNA for the CDR3: TGTAGGGTAGCGGGCTCCTACGAGCAGTACTTC.

V usage is TRBV5-4 and J usage is TRBJ2-7; 7 bases line up with TRBD1. V shed 2 bases and J 4 bases; nucleotides not matched to a gene: 9. Germline V gives CDR1 SGHNT, CDR2 YYREEE (reference sequence). The CDR3 totals 15 residues. In DNA, the CDR3 is TGTGCCAGCAGCTTATTTGGTACAGGGGAGTACGAGCAGTACTTC. Amino acid sequence: CASSLFGTGEYEQYF.

V usage is TRBV7-2 and J usage is TRBJ1-2; no clear D gene. The CDR3 has 16 residues. The V and J ends lost 1 base and 2 bases respectively, with 14 bases between them. Looked up from germline, CDR1 is SGHTA and CDR2 is FQGNSA. CDR3 nucleotide sequence: TGTGCCAGCAGCTTAGGGGCAGGAACCCTGAACTATGGCTACACCTTC. Translating it yields CASSLGAGTLNYGYTF.

The genes are TRBV5-1 and TRBJ1-4; D gene ambiguous. This CDR3 contains 14 residues. The germline V gene has CDR1 SGHRS and CDR2 YFSETQ. V shed 4 bases and J shed 0 bases, with 7 bases lying between them. The chain's CDR3 is CASSLTPTNEKLFF. The CDR3 DNA follows: TGCGCCAGCAGCCTCACTCCAACTAATGAAAAACTGTTTTTT.

The chain couples TRBV5-1 to TRBJ2-1; D may be TRBD1 (6 bases). Trimming took off 4 bases at V and 4 bases at J, with 12 bases between the two ends. The length of the CDR3 is 14 residues. The germline V gene has CDR1 SGHRS and CDR2 YFSETQ. The CDR3 DNA reads TGCGCCAGCAGCCTAGACCAGGGGTACAATGAGCAGTTCTTC. Translating it yields CASSLDQGYNEQFF.

The CDR3 coding sequence is TGTGCCAGCAGCCTCCCGGGATCTGGGGGCGATACGCAGTATTTT. Its protein is CASSLPGSGGDTQYF. This chain connects TRBV6-5 to TRBJ2-3, with TRBD1 as a possible D gene (6 bases). Trimming removed 6 bases at V and 6 bases at J, with 19 bases between. The CDR3 is 15 residues long. Looked up from germline, CDR1 is MNHEY and CDR2 is SVGAGI.

This clone was seen just once. The chain recombines TRBV28 with TRBJ2-2; 8 bases map to TRBD2. The J segment lost 0 bases and the V segment lost 4 bases, leaving 7 bases of the junction unmatched. Germline CDR1 MDHEN, CDR2 SYDVKM. This CDR3 region has 17 residues. CDR3 sequence: CASSSPGGDPNTGELFF. CDR3 sequence (DNA): TGTGCCAGCAGTTCCCCGGGGGGGGATCCGAACACCGGGGAGCTGTTTTTT.